This T cell receptor beta chain was sequenced during a study of blood T cell repertoires in COVID-19. The overall study: The United States, Italy and Spain were the sources of the acute and convalescent COVID-19 samples. T cells, B-cell-depleted T cells, or PBMCs provided the cDNA or gDNA that served as material.

Per the authors' pipeline: Researchers report that nucleated cell counts were estimated from reference gene primer amplification. Generated by immunoSEQ multiplex PCR, the TCRdb table keeps only in-frame clones and is missing some. Clone size and the V and J calls come from that table; the DNA yielded D and trimming. The repertoire consists of approximately 15,000 clones, with about 87% occurring once and the leading ten covering approximately 12%. V shed 4 bases and J shed 6 bases, with 10 bases lying between them. The CDR3 is made up of 12 amino acids. The germline V gene has CDR1 SGHAT and CDR2 FQNNGV.

The material sequenced was peripheral blood. The sequence was collected from a human donor in a cohort sampled during active COVID-19. The chain is built from TRBV11-2 and TRBJ2-7; D is perhaps TRBD2 (6 bases). The CDR3, as DNA: TGTGCCAGCAGCTATATCGGGGGCGAGCAGTACTTC. Its translation: CASSYIGGEQYF.